A single T cell receptor (beta chain) is shown here with its context. Its cognate antigen is unknown. This specimen belongs to a study of shared clonotypes between healthy human individuals. Study information: A donor's plate count was three for CD4 naive and three for CD4 memory; CD8 naive had two and CD8 memory one.

Study findings and constraints: Generally, naive subsets (rather than memory subsets) showed larger estimated richness. Non-shared clonotypes had lower generation probabilities than those shared by all four donors.

Trimming removed 4 bases from V and 8 bases from J; junction bases left unmatched: 6. There are 13 residues in the CDR3. Germline V gene sequence: CDR1 SEHNR, CDR2 FQNEAQ (reference sequence). Sequencing was performed with immunoSEQ multiplex PCR; in TCRdb, only in-frame clones are kept and a portion is missing. The sample lists about 2.1 million clones; just over 90% were seen once. Naive CD8 cells lacked CD45RO and underwent positive selection for CCR7, leaving out terminally differentiated effector memory CD45RA+ cells. The specimen sequenced was naive CD8+ T cells from PBMCs. This TCR was sampled from a man between 18 and 35 years old in good health. Some clones in this sample may be carry-over from other donors' samples. The chain joins TRBV7-9 to TRBJ1-2, with 8 bases lining up with TRBD1. CDR3 protein: CASSSWTGLGYTF. In DNA, the CDR3 is TGTGCCAGCAGCTCCTGGACAGGGTTGGGCTACACCTTC.